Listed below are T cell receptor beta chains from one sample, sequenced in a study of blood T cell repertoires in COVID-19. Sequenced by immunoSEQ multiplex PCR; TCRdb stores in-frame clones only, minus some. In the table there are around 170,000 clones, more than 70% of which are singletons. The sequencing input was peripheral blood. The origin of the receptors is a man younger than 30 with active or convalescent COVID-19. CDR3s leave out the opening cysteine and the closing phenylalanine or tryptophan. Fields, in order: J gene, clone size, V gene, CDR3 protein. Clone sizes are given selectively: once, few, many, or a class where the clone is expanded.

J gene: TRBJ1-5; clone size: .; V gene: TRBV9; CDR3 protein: ASSALPDQPQH
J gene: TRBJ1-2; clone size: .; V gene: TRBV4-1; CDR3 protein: ASSQDLGQGQRHYYGYT
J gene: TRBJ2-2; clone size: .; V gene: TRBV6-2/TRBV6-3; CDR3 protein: ASSYGTSGGTGELF
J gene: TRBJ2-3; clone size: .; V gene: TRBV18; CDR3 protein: ASSPSRGHSDTQY
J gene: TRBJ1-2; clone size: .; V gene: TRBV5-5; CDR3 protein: ASSLLGESGGYT
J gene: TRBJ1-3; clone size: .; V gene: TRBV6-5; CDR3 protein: ASSPEKSSGNTIY
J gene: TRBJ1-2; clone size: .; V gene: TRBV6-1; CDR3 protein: ASSERRGQGDYGYT
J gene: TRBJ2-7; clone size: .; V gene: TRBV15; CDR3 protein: ATSGIHGGTGGPYEQY
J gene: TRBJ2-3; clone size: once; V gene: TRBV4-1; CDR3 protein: ASSPRTSGSLGTQY
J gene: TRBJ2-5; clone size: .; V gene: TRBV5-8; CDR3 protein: ASSWDREETQY
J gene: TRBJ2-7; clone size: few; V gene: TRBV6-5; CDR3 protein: ASSYHRGHYYEQY
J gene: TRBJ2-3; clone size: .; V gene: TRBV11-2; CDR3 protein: ASSYVQSGGTDTQY
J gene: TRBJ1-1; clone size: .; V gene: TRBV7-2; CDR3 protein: ASSAILGVTEAF
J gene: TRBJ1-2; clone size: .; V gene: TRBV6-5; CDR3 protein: ASIGGNYGYT
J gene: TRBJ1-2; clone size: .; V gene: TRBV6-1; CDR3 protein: ASSEYSGGNYGYT
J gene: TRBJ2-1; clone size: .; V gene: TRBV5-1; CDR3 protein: ASSFLGSSYNEQF
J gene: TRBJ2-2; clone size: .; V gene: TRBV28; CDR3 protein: ASSRGLSNTGELF
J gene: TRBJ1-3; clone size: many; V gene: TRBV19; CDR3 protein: ASRRTGSGNTIY
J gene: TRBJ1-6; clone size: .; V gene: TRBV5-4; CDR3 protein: ASSRPGQGAMPLH
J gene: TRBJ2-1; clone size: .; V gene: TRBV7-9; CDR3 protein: ASSPSSVAGGKDNEQF
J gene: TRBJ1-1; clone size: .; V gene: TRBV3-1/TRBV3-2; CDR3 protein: ASSQVLGQGYKEAF
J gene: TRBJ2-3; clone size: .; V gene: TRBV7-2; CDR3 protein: ASSLRQAADTQY
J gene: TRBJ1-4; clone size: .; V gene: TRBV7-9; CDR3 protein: ASSLEFGTGLNEKLF
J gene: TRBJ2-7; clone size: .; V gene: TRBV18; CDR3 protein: ASSKDRGKYEQY
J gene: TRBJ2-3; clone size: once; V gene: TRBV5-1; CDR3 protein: ASMMIGGAADTQY
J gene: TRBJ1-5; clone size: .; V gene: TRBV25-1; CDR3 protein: ASSKGQGAEPQH
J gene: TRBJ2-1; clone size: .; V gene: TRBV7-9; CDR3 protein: ASSPGEINEQF
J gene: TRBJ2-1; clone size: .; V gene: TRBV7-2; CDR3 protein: ASSLPYPSNEQF
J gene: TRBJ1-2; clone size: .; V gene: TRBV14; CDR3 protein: ASSQDWAGNYGYT
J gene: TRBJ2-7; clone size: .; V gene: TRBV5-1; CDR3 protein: ASSSGLAGENEQY
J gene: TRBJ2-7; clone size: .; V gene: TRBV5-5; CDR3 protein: ASSLAVGWVYEQY
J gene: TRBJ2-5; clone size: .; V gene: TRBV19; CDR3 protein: ASSISRDRETQY
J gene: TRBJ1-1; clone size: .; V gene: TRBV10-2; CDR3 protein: ASSESKGDTEAF
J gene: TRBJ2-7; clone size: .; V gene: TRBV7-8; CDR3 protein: ASSRTGYEQY
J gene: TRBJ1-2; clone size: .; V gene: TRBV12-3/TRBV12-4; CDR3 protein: ASSFRTGYGYT
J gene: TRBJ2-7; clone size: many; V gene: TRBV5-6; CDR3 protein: ASSLKTGRHEQY
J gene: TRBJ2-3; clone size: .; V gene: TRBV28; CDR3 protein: ASSLSGAASTDTQY
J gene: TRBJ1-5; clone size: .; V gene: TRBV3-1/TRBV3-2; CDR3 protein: ASSPRQGGRPQH
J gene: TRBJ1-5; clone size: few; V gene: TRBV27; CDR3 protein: ASSLRKDRVSNQPQH
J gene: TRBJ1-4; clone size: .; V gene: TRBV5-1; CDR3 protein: ASSLYQGSNEKLF
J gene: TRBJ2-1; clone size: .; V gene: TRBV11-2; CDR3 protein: ASSLTSGGEQF
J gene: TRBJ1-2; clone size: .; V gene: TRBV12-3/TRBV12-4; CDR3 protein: ASSLTDYGYT
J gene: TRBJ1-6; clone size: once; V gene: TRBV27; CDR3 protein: ASSLGGGQNSPLH
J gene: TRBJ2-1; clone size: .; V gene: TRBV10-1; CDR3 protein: ASTSGTPGTYEQF
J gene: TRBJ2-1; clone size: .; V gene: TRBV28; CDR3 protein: ASSFRMGGQF
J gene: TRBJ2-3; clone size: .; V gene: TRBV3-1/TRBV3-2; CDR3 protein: ASSQFLSGGTDTQY
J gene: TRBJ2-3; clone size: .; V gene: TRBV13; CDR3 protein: ASSSPLTSSTDTQY
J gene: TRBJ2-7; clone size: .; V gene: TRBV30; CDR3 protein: AWTDSYEQY
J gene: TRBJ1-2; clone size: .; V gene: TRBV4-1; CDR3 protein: ASSPHRGGYGYT
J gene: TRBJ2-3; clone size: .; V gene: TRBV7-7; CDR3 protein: ASSSSVLGTDTQY
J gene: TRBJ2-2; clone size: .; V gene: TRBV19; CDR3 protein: ASSIRANTGELF
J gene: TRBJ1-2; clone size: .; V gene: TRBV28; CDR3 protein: ASNIGVYGYT
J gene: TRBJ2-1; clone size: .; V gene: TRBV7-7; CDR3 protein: ASSSSSGSYNEQF